Below are 5 T cell receptor beta chains sequenced from a single sample in a study of radiotherapy plus CTLA-4 blockade in lung cancer. Data came from immunoSEQ multiplex PCR; TCRdb stores just in-frame clones and leaves some out. The sample contains under 40,000 clones, approximately 66% of which appear only once. Sample: peripheral blood, taken from a patient treated with radiotherapy plus ipilimumab. Receptors were obtained from a human donor with non-small cell lung cancer who had stable disease on radiotherapy plus ipilimumab.

V is TRBV2 and J is TRBJ1-4, with 7 bases identical to TRBD1. The germline V gene encodes CDR1 SNHLY and CDR2 FYNNEI. The junction had 4 bases not matched to a gene; V was cut back by 8 bases and J by 7 bases. This CDR3 spans 12 amino acids. CDR3 sequence: CASGTVGEKLFF. CDR3 bases: TGTGCCAGCGGGACAGTGGGTGAAAAACTGTTTTTT.

This sequence joins TRBV7-2 and TRBJ1-1, with a possible D match to TRBD1 (5 bases). Germline V gene sequence: CDR1 SGHTA, CDR2 FQGNSA. Trimming took 4 bases from V and 1 from J, leaving 19 bases between them. The CDR3 consists of 17 residues. CDR3 residues: CASSSVPRQRTNTEAFF. CDR3 coding DNA: TGTGCCAGCAGCTCCGTGCCTAGACAGAGGACGAACACTGAAGCTTTCTTT. The whole variable domain, filled in from reference TRBV7-2 and TRBJ1-1, reads GAGVSQSPSNKVTEKGKDVELRCDPISGHTALYWYRQSLGQGLEFLIYFQGNSAPDKSGLPSDRFSAERTGGSVSTLTIQRTQQEDSAVYLCASSSVPRQRTNTEAFFGQGTRLTVV.

V and J are TRBV5-5 and TRBJ2-1, with 8 nucleotides matching TRBD2. The CDR3 spans 15 residues. Per the germline V gene, CDR1 is SGHKS and CDR2 is YYEKEE (reference sequence). Trimming cost V 1 base and J 4 bases; bases outside gene matches: 4. CDR3 sequence reads: CASSLIEREYNEQFF. As DNA, the CDR3 is TGTGCCAGCAGCTTGATCGAGCGGGAGTACAATGAGCAGTTCTTC.

V gene TRBV7-2 combines with J gene TRBJ2-7; D remains ambiguous. Germline-derived CDR1 and CDR2 are SGHTA and FQGNSA. Trimming removed 4 bases at V and 7 bases at J, with 14 bases between. CDR3 length: 13 residues. CDR3 sequence reads: CASSWRNLGEQYF. For the CDR3, the DNA is TGTGCCAGCAGCTGGAGAAACTTGGGGGAGCAGTACTTC.

The gene calls are TRBV6-4 and TRBJ1-2; TRBD1 agrees at 8 bases. CDR1 and CDR2 from the germline V gene are MRHNA and SNTAGT. The CDR3 is 14 residues long. Trimming removed 2 bases from V and 8 bases from J; junction bases left unmatched: 7. The CDR3 nucleotides read TGTGCCAGCAGTGACGGGGGACAGGCGCGGGGCTACACCTTC. Protein product: CASSDGGQARGYTF.